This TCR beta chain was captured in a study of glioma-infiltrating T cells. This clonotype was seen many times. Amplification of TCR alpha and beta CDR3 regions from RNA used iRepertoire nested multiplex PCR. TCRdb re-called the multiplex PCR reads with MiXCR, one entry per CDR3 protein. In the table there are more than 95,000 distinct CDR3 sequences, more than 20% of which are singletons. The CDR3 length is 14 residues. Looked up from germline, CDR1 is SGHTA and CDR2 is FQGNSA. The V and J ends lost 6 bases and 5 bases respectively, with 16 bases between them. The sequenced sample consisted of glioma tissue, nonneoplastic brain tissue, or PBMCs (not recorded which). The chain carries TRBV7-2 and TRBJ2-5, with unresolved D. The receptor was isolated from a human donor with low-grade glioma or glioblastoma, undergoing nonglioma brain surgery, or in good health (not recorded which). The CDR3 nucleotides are TGTGCCAGCAGTCCGGGCTTACGCCGGGAGACCCAGTACTTC. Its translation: CASSPGLRRETQYF.